The 3 T cell receptor beta chains below all came from one sample that was sequenced in a study of cytomegalovirus exposure and HLA in healthy donors. 60 Vbeta and 13 Jbeta primers were used in PCR. Profiled with immunoSEQ multiplex PCR; TCRdb holds only in-frame clones, not every one. This sample yields 110,000 to 150,000 clones, of which roughly four fifths are seen a single time; 3.2% belongs to the top ten. Sequencing input: PBMCs. Receptors originate from a man between 18 and 29 years old in good health and CMV-seropositive.

This chain links TRBV10-2 with TRBJ2-1; TRBD2 matches 11 bases. The CDR3 has 16 amino acids. J was trimmed by 7 bases and V by 6 bases; bases with no gene match: 11. CDR1 is WSHSY and CDR2 is SAAADI in the germline V gene. As DNA, the CDR3 is TGCGCCAGCAGGATGGGAACTAGCGGGAGTATGAATGAGCAGTTCTTC. Amino acid sequence: CASRMGTSGSMNEQFF.

The genes are TRBV5-1 and TRBJ1-3, with D perhaps TRBD1 (5 bases). The germline CDR1 and CDR2 sequences are SGHRS and YFSETQ. The CDR3 is 13 residues long. V was clipped by 5 bases and J by 4 bases, with 10 bases between them. As DNA, the CDR3 is TGCGCCAGCAGTCAGGGTTCCGGAAACACCATATATTTT. It yields the protein CASSQGSGNTIYF.

This rearrangement joins TRBV7-9 to TRBJ1-1; D gene ambiguous. The CDR3 runs to 13 residues. The germline CDR1 and CDR2 sequences are SEHNR and FQNEAQ (reference sequence). Trimming removed 5 bases from V and 1 base from J, with 8 bases in between. The CDR3 spells CASSTQENTEAFF. The CDR3 DNA reads TGTGCCAGCAGCACCCAGGAGAACACTGAAGCTTTCTTT. Complete variable domain (other parts from reference TRBV7-9 and TRBJ1-1): DTGVSQNPRHKITKRGQNVTFRCDPISEHNRLYWYRQTLGQGPEFLTYFQNEAQLEKSRLLSDRFSAERPKGSFSTLEIQRTEQGDSAMYLCASSTQENTEAFFGQGTRLTVV.